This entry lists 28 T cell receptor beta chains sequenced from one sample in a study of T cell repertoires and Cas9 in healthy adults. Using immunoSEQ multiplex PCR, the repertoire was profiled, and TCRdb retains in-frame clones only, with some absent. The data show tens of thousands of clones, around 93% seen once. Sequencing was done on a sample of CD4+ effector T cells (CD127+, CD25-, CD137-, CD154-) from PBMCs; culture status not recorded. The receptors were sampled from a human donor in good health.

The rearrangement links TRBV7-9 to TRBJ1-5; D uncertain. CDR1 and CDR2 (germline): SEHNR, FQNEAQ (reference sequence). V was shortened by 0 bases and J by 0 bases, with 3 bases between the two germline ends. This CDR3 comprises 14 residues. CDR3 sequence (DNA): TGTGCCAGCAGCTTAGCGAGTAGCAATCAGCCCCAGCATTTT. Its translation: CASSLASSNQPQHF.

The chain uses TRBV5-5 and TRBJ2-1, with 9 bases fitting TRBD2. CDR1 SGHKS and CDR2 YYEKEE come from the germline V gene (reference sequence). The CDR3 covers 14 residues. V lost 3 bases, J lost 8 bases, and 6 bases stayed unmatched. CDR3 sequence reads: CASSYGTSIHEQFF. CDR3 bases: TGTGCCAGCAGCTACGGGACTAGCATCCATGAGCAGTTCTTC.

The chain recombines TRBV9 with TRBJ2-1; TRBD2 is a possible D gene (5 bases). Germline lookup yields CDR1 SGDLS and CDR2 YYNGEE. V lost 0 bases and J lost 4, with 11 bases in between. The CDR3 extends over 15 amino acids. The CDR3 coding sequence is TGTGCCAGCAGCGTAGAGGCGGGTGGGTACAATGAGCAGTTCTTC. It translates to CASSVEAGGYNEQFF. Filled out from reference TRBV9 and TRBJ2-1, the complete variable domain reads DSGVTQTPKHLITATGQRVTLRCSPRSGDLSVYWYQQSLDQGLQFLIQYYNGEERAKGNILERFSAQQFPDLHSELNLSSLELGDSALYFCASSVEAGGYNEQFFGPGTRLTVL.

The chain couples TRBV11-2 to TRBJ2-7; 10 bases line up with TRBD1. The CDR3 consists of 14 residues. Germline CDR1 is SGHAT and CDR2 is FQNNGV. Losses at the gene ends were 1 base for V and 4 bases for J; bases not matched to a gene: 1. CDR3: CASSLGDRGYEQYF. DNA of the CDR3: TGTGCCAGCAGCTTAGGGGACAGGGGTTACGAGCAGTACTTC. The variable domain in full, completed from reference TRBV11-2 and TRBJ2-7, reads EAGVAQSPRYKIIEKRQSVAFWCNPISGHATLYWYQQILGQGPKLLIQFQNNGVVDDSQLPKDRFSAERLKGVDSTLKIQPAKLEDSAVYLCASSLGDRGYEQYFGPGTRLTVT.

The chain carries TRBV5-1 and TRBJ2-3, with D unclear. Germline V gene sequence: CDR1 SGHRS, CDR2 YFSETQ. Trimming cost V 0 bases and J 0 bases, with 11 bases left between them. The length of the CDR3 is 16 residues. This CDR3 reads CASSLAQAASTDTQYF. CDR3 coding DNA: TGCGCCAGCAGCTTGGCGCAGGCAGCTAGCACAGATACGCAGTATTTT.

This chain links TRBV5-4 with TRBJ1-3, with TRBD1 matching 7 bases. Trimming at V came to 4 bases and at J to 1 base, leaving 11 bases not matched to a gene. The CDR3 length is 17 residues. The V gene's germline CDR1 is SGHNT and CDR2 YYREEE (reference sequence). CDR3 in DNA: TGTGCCAGCAGCCTTGACGGACAGGCGAGGTCTGGAAACACCATATATTTT. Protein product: CASSLDGQARSGNTIYF.

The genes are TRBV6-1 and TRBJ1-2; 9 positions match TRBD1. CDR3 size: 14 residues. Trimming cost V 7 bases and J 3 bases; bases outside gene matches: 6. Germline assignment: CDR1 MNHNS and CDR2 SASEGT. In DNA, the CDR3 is TGTGCCAGCAACGAAGGGACAGGGTACTATGGCTACACCTTC. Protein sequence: CASNEGTGYYGYTF.

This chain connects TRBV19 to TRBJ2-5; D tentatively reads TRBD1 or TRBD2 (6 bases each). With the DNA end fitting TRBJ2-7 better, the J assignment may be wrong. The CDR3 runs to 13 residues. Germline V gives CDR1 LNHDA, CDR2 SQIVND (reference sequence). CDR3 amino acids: CASTQRGADEQYF. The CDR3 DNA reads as TGTGCCAGTACCCAGAGGGGGGCGGACGAGCAGTACTTC.

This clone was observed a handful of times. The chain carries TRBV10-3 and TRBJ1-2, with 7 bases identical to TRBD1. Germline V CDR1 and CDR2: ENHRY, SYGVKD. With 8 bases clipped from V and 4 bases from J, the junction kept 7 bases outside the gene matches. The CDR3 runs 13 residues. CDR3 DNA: TGTGCCATCGGAACAGGGGAGGTCTATGGCTACACCTTC. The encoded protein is CAIGTGEVYGYTF.

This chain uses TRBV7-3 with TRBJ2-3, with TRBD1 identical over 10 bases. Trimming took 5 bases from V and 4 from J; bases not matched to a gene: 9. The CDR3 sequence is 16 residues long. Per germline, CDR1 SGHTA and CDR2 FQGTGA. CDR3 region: CASSPSGQGGADTQYF. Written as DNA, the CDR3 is TGTGCCAGCAGCCCCTCTGGACAGGGGGGAGCAGATACGCAGTATTTT. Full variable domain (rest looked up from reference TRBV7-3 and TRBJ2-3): GAGVSQTPSNKVTEKGKYVELRCDPISGHTALYWYRQSLGQGPEFLIYFQGTGAADDSGLPNDRFFAVRPEGSVSTLKIQRTERGDSAVYLCASSPSGQGGADTQYFGPGTRLTVL.

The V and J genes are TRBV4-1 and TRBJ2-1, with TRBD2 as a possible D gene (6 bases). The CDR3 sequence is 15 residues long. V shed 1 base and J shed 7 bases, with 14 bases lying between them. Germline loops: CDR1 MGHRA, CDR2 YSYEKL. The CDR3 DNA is TGCGCCAGCAGCCAAGGGGCGGGACCGGGGAATGAGCAGTTCTTC. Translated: CASSQGAGPGNEQFF.

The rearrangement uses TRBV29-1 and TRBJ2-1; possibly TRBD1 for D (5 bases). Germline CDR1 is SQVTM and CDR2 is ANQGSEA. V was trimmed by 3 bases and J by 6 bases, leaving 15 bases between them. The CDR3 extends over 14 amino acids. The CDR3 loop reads CSVESGQNFNEQFF. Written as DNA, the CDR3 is TGCAGCGTTGAGTCCGGACAAAATTTCAATGAGCAGTTCTTC.

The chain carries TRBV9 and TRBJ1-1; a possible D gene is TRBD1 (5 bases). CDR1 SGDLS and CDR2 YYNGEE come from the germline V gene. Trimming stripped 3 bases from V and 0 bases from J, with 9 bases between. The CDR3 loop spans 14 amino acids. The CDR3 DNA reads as TGTGCCAGCAGCGCGGGACGGATGAACACTGAAGCTTTCTTT. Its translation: CASSAGRMNTEAFF.

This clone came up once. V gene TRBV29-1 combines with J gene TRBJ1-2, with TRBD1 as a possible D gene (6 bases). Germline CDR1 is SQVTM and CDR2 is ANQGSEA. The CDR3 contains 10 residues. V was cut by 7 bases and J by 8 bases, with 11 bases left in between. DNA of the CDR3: TGCAGCGCGCGGACAGTGGGCTACACCTTC. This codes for CSARTVGYTF.

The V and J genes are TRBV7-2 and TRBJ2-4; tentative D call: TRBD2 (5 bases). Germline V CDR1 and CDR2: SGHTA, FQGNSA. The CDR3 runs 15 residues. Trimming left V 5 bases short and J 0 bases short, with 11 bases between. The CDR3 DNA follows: TGTGCCAGCAGCGCCGAAGGACTAGCCAAAAACATTCAGTACTTC. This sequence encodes CASSAEGLAKNIQYF. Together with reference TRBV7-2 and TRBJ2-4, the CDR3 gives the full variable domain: GAGVSQSPSNKVTEKGKDVELRCDPISGHTALYWYRQSLGQGLEFLIYFQGNSAPDKSGLPSDRFSAERTGGSVSTLTIQRTQQEDSAVYLCASSAEGLAKNIQYFGAGTRLSVL.

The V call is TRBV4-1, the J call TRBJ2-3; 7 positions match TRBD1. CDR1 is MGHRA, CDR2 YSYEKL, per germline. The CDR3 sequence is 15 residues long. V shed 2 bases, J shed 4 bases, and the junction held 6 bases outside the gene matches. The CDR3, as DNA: TGCGCCAGCAGCCAAACAGGGGTAAGCGCAGATACGCAGTATTTT. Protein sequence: CASSQTGVSADTQYF.

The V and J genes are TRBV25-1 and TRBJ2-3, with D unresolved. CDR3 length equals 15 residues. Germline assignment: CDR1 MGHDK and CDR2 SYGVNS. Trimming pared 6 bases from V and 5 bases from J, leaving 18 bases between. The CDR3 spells CASRPLNPMGDTQYF. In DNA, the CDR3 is TGTGCCAGCAGACCTTTGAACCCGATGGGAGATACGCAGTATTTT.

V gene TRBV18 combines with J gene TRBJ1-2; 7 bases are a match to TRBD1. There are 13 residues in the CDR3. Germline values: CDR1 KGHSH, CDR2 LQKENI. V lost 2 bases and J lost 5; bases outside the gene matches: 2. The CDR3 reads CASSPGTDYGYTF. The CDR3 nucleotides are TGTGCCAGCTCACCAGGGACAGATTATGGCTACACCTTC.

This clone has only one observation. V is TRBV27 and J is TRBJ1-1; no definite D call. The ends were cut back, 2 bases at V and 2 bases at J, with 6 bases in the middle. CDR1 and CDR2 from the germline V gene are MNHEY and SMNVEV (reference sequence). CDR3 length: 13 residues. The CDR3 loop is CASSLALNTEAFF. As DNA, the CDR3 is TGTGCCAGCAGTTTAGCACTAAACACTGAAGCTTTCTTT.

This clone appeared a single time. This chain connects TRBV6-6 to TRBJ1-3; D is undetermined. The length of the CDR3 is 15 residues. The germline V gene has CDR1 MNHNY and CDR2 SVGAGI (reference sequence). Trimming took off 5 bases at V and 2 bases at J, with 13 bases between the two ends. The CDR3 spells CASSDIARTGNTIYF. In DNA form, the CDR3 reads TGTGCCAGCAGTGATATTGCGCGGACTGGAAACACCATATATTTT.

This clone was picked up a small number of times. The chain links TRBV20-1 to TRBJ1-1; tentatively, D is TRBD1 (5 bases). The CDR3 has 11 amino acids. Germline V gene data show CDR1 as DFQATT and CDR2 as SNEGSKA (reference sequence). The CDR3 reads CNPKMGAEAFF. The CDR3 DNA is TGCAACCCTAAAATGGGGGCTGAAGCTTTCTTT.

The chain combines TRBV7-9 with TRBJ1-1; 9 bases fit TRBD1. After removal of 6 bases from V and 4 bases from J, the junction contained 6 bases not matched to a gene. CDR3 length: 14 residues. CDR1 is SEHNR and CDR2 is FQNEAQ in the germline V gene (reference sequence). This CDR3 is CASSPGTGTTEAFF. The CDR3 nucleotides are TGTGCCAGCAGTCCCGGGACAGGGACCACTGAAGCTTTCTTT.

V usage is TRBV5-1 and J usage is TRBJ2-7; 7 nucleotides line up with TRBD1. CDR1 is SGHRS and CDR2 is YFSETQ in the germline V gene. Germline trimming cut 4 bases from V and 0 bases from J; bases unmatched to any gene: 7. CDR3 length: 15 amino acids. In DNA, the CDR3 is TGCGCCAGCAGCCCACGACAGGGAAGCTCCTACGAGCAGTACTTC. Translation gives CASSPRQGSSYEQYF.

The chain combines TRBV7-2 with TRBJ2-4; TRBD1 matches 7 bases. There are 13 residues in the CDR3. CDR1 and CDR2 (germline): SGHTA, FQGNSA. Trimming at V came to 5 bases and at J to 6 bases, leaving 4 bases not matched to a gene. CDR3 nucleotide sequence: TGTGCCAGCAGCCCCGGGACAGTAAACATTCAGTACTTC. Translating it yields CASSPGTVNIQYF.

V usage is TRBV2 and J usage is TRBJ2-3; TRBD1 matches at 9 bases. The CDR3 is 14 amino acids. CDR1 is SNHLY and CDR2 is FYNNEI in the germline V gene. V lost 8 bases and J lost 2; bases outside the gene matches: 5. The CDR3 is CASRDRVNTDTQYF. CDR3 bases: TGTGCCAGCCGGGACAGGGTTAACACAGATACGCAGTATTTT.

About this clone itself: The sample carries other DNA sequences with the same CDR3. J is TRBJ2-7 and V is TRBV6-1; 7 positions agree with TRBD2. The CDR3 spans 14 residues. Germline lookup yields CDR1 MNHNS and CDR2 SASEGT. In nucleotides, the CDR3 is TGTGCTAGCAGTGTAACCGGGACTAACTACGAGCAGTACGTC. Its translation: CASSVTGTNYEQYV.

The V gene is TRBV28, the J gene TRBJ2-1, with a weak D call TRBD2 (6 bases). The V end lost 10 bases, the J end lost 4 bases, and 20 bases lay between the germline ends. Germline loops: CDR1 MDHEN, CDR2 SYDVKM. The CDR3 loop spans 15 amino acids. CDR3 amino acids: CATKTWREGYNEQFF. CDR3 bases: TGTGCCACTAAAACCTGGCGGGAAGGGTACAATGAGCAGTTCTTC.

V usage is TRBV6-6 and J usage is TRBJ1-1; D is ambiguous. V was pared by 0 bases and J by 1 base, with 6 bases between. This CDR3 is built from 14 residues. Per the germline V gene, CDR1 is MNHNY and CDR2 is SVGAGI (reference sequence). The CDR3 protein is CASSYSRGNTEAFF. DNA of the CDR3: TGTGCCAGCAGTTACTCGCGGGGGAACACTGAAGCTTTCTTT.